The 7 T cell receptor beta chains reported below all come from one sample, sequenced in a study of cytomegalovirus exposure and HLA in healthy donors. Primers: 60 Vbeta forward and 13 Jbeta reverse. Here immunoSEQ multiplex PCR was the method, and the copy in TCRdb shows in-frame clones only, minus some. In the table there are roughly 120,000 clones, 80% of which are singletons. The sequenced material came from PBMCs. The source is a man aged 25 to 45 in good health and CMV-seronegative.

V is TRBV2 and J is TRBJ2-5, with 8 bases that match TRBD2. Trimming at V came to 5 bases and at J to 0 bases, leaving 2 bases not matched to a gene. CDR3 size: 14 residues. Germline values: CDR1 SNHLY, CDR2 FYNNEI. DNA of the CDR3: TGTGCCAGCAGTTTAGCGGGGAACCAAGAGACCCAGTACTTC. Translation: CASSLAGNQETQYF.

The chain joins TRBV5-6 to TRBJ2-1, with D tentatively TRBD2 (5 bases). The ends were cut back, 1 base at V and 10 bases at J, with 15 bases in the middle. The germline V gene has CDR1 SGHDT and CDR2 YYEEEE. The CDR3 is made up of 14 amino acids. The CDR3 DNA follows: TGTGCCAGCAGCTTGAAGATTTCCGGCGGGGAGCAGTTCTTC. Encoded protein: CASSLKISGGEQFF.

V usage is TRBV2 and J usage is TRBJ1-5; 9 bases map to TRBD1. The CDR3 is made up of 17 amino acids. From germline, CDR1 is SNHLY and CDR2 FYNNEI. The V segment lost 9 bases and the J segment 0 bases; nucleotides outside the gene matches: 12. Written as DNA, the CDR3 is TGTGCCAGTTCGGCCCGGGACAGGGCTTATAGCAATCAGCCCCAGCATTTT. Translation gives CASSARDRAYSNQPQHF.

The V call is TRBV9, the J call TRBJ2-1; 11 nucleotides agree with TRBD1. The J segment lost 7 bases and the V segment lost 0 bases, leaving 6 bases of the junction unmatched. In germline, CDR1 is SGDLS, CDR2 YYNGEE. This CDR3 contains 16 residues. CDR3: CASSVARGQGGNEQFF. The CDR3 DNA is TGTGCCAGCAGCGTAGCTAGGGGACAGGGGGGGAATGAGCAGTTCTTC.

The V gene is TRBV13, the J gene TRBJ2-3; 9 positions agree with TRBD1. CDR3 size: 15 residues. Trimming removed 0 bases from V and 6 bases from J; junction bases left unmatched: 4. The germline V gene has CDR1 PRHDT and CDR2 FYEKMQ (reference sequence). CDR3 DNA sequence: TGTGCCAGCAGCTTAGGACAGGGGGCAGGGGATACGCAGTATTTT. This sequence encodes CASSLGQGAGDTQYF.

This chain connects TRBV7-9 to TRBJ1-3; 7 nucleotides match TRBD1. The length of the CDR3 is 15 residues. CDR1 and CDR2 (germline): SEHNR, FQNEAQ (reference sequence). V shed 4 bases and J 0 bases; nucleotides not matched to a gene: 3. The CDR3 DNA reads TGTGCCAGCAGCTACAGGGGCCTCTCTGGAAACACCATATATTTT. It specifies CASSYRGLSGNTIYF.

Only one count was recorded for this clone. The rearrangement uses TRBV28 and TRBJ2-1, with 14 positions matching TRBD2. CDR3 length: 17 amino acids. Germline V gives CDR1 MDHEN, CDR2 SYDVKM. The ends lost 4 bases at V and 3 bases at J; junction bases unmatched: 5. The CDR3 loop reads CASSSGTSGGFYNEQFF. Written as DNA, the CDR3 is TGTGCCAGCAGTTCTGGGACTAGCGGGGGATTCTACAATGAGCAGTTCTTC. The variable domain in full, completed from reference TRBV28 and TRBJ2-1, reads DVKVTQSSRYLVKRTGEKVFLECVQDMDHENMFWYRQDPGLGLRLIYFSYDVKMKEKGDIPEGYSVSREKKERFSLILESASTNQTSMYLCASSSGTSGGFYNEQFFGPGTRLTVL.